A selection of T cell receptor beta chains follows, all from one sample in a study of shared clonotypes between healthy human individuals. The protocol was immunoSEQ multiplex PCR, while the TCRdb copy is restricted to in-frame clones and leaves out a portion. The table shows fewer than 400,000 clones, with about 74% occurring only once. Sequencing was performed on memory CD4+ T cells sorted from blood. The source of these receptors is a man aged 25-40 years in good health. Both conserved end residues are part of each CDR3. The size field is filled for only some rows; it gives once, few, many or a size class.

CDR3 protein: CASRLASSAGQSSYNEQFF
J gene: TRBJ2-1
V gene: TRBV12-2
clone size: -

CDR3 protein: CASSLSRDNEQFF
J gene: TRBJ2-1
V gene: TRBV5-4
clone size: -

CDR3 protein: CASQLRQLNTGELFF
J gene: TRBJ2-2
V gene: TRBV6-1
clone size: few

CDR3 protein: CASSQVPRQGANTGELFF
J gene: TRBJ2-2
V gene: TRBV4-1
clone size: -

CDR3 protein: CASSQVNLVSTDTQYF
J gene: TRBJ2-3
V gene: TRBV4-1
clone size: -

CDR3 protein: CASSLVVDSTDTQYF
J gene: TRBJ2-3
V gene: TRBV5-4
clone size: -

CDR3 protein: CASSFWGQGLEAFF
J gene: TRBJ1-1
V gene: TRBV7-2
clone size: -

CDR3 protein: CSVRALAGGSEQYF
J gene: TRBJ2-7
V gene: TRBV29-1
clone size: -

CDR3 protein: CASSESTQRNGYTF
J gene: TRBJ1-2
V gene: TRBV6-1
clone size: -

CDR3 protein: CASIRRASHNEQFF
J gene: TRBJ2-1
V gene: TRBV6-1
clone size: -

CDR3 protein: CASSGGGRGQETQYF
J gene: TRBJ2-5
V gene: TRBV25-1
clone size: -

CDR3 protein: CASRGDGQGRITYNEQFF
J gene: TRBJ2-1
V gene: TRBV27
clone size: -

CDR3 protein: CASSRFRDRGFNQPQHF
J gene: TRBJ1-5
V gene: TRBV28
clone size: many

CDR3 protein: CASSRDSQGQFF
J gene: TRBJ2-1
V gene: TRBV7-2
clone size: -

CDR3 protein: CASSPRGLLVPPLEAFF
J gene: TRBJ1-1
V gene: TRBV7-3
clone size: -

CDR3 protein: CASSPLAGGTGELFF
J gene: TRBJ2-2
V gene: TRBV18
clone size: -

CDR3 protein: CASKARLAGVPYNEQFF
J gene: TRBJ2-1
V gene: TRBV19
clone size: few

CDR3 protein: CASSGDRASGSWNTGELFF
J gene: TRBJ2-2
V gene: TRBV4-3
clone size: -

CDR3 protein: CASSFQGLGETQYF
J gene: TRBJ2-5
V gene: TRBV7-2
clone size: once

CDR3 protein: CASSLLTSGRINEQFF
J gene: TRBJ2-1
V gene: TRBV11-2
clone size: -

CDR3 protein: CASSARPRETQYF
J gene: TRBJ2-5
V gene: TRBV7-3
clone size: once

CDR3 protein: CASRAEREGPTGELFF
J gene: TRBJ2-2
V gene: TRBV12-2
clone size: -

CDR3 protein: CASGNSGNIQYF
J gene: TRBJ2-4
V gene: TRBV18
clone size: -

CDR3 protein: CASSSKGIFSYNEQFF
J gene: TRBJ2-1
V gene: TRBV7-8
clone size: few

CDR3 protein: CASSGQGTSSGANVLTF
J gene: TRBJ2-6
V gene: TRBV9
clone size: -

CDR3 protein: CASSSLAVGAEAFF
J gene: TRBJ1-1
V gene: TRBV6-5
clone size: few

CDR3 protein: CASSPIPIYNEQFF
J gene: TRBJ2-1
V gene: TRBV18
clone size: -

CDR3 protein: CASSPGPTFYGYTF
J gene: TRBJ1-2
V gene: TRBV19
clone size: few

CDR3 protein: CASSSRSPTTRWRPKTQYF
J gene: TRBJ2-5
V gene: TRBV28
clone size: few

CDR3 protein: CASSQRPGWAPQETQYF
J gene: TRBJ2-5
V gene: TRBV14
clone size: once

CDR3 protein: CASSLGIEQYF
J gene: TRBJ2-7
V gene: TRBV2
clone size: few

CDR3 protein: CASSGGGENTGELFF
J gene: TRBJ2-2
V gene: TRBV7-9
clone size: -

CDR3 protein: CAISDGQGFNQPQHF
J gene: TRBJ1-5
V gene: TRBV10-3
clone size: -

CDR3 protein: CASSVDRRNTEAFF
J gene: TRBJ1-1
V gene: TRBV2
clone size: -

CDR3 protein: CASSQDRGLVFF
J gene: TRBJ2-1
V gene: TRBV4-3
clone size: -

CDR3 protein: CASSISGSGNNEQFF
J gene: TRBJ2-1
V gene: TRBV9
clone size: -

CDR3 protein: CASSFATGLAGVYEQYF
J gene: TRBJ2-7
V gene: TRBV27
clone size: -

CDR3 protein: CASSPRTGGSTDTQYF
J gene: TRBJ2-3
V gene: TRBV7-6
clone size: once

CDR3 protein: CASSLFPPNEQFF
J gene: TRBJ2-1
V gene: TRBV7-2
clone size: -

CDR3 protein: CATSAGGAGFTGELFF
J gene: TRBJ2-2
V gene: TRBV10-1
clone size: -

CDR3 protein: CASSQDPVTYEQYF
J gene: TRBJ2-7
V gene: TRBV4-3
clone size: -

CDR3 protein: CASSPQTHRALGPYNEQFF
J gene: TRBJ2-1
V gene: TRBV7-8
clone size: -

CDR3 protein: CAWSVRGRYGYTF
J gene: TRBJ1-2
V gene: TRBV30
clone size: -

CDR3 protein: CASSPRAGSYEQYF
J gene: TRBJ2-7
V gene: TRBV18
clone size: -

CDR3 protein: CASSPKVGGKNIQYF
J gene: TRBJ2-4
V gene: TRBV5-4
clone size: -

CDR3 protein: CASSPTGGSNQPQHF
J gene: TRBJ1-5
V gene: TRBV5-6
clone size: -

CDR3 protein: CAWSVGSVSISTDTQYF
J gene: TRBJ2-3
V gene: TRBV30
clone size: -

CDR3 protein: CATRGANTGELFF
J gene: TRBJ2-2
V gene: TRBV15
clone size: few

CDR3 protein: CASSVDAQNIQYF
J gene: TRBJ2-4
V gene: TRBV9
clone size: -

CDR3 protein: CASSRPGTITYEQYF
J gene: TRBJ2-7
V gene: TRBV27
clone size: once

CDR3 protein: CSVANTGSNTEAFF
J gene: TRBJ1-1
V gene: TRBV29-1
clone size: -

CDR3 protein: CASRAVSTNEKLFF
J gene: TRBJ1-4
V gene: TRBV6-1
clone size: once

CDR3 protein: CASSLVGTTDTQYF
J gene: TRBJ2-3
V gene: TRBV5-1
clone size: many

CDR3 protein: CASSLDFRGDYGYTF
J gene: TRBJ1-2
V gene: TRBV7-2
clone size: -

CDR3 protein: CASSQSPTGYEQYF
J gene: TRBJ2-7
V gene: TRBV16
clone size: once

CDR3 protein: CAISESGVGTDTQYF
J gene: TRBJ2-3
V gene: TRBV10-3
clone size: -

CDR3 protein: CASSQGRQYYGYTF
J gene: TRBJ1-2
V gene: TRBV6-1
clone size: -